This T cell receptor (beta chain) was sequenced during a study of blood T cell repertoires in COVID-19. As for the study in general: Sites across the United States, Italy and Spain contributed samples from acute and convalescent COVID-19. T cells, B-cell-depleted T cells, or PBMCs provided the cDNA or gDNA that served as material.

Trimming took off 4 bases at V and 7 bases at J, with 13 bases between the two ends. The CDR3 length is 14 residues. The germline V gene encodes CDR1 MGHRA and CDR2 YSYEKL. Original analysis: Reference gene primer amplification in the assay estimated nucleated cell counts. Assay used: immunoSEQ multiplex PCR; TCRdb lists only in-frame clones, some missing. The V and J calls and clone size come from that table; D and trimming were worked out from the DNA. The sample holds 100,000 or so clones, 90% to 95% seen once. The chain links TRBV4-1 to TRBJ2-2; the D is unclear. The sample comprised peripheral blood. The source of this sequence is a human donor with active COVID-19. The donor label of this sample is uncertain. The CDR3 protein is CASSPITQVGELFF. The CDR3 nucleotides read TGCGCCAGCAGCCCAATCACTCAAGTCGGGGAGCTGTTTTTT.